The source of this T cell receptor beta chain is a study of blood T cell repertoires in COVID-19. This CDR3 has 14 residues. Trimming removed 4 bases from V and 3 bases from J; junction bases left unmatched: 4. The germline gives CDR1 SEHNR, CDR2 FQNEAQ (reference sequence). Original analysis: Nucleated cell number was recorded as an estimate derived from reference gene primer amplification. Sequencing used immunoSEQ multiplex PCR; TCRdb keeps in-frame clones, though not all of them. V and J calls and clone size are copied from that table; D and trimming were computed from the DNA. The table lists 190,000 or so clones, around four fifths of them singletons.

The sequencing sample was made of PBMCs or T cells enriched from blood (not recorded which). This clonotype was obtained from a man aged 40-49 years who had recovered from COVID-19. V gene TRBV7-9 combines with J gene TRBJ1-2, with 8 bases lining up with TRBD1. The CDR3 region has the DNA TGTGCCAGCAGCTGGACAGGGATGGACTATGGCTACACCTTC. It yields the protein CASSWTGMDYGYTF.